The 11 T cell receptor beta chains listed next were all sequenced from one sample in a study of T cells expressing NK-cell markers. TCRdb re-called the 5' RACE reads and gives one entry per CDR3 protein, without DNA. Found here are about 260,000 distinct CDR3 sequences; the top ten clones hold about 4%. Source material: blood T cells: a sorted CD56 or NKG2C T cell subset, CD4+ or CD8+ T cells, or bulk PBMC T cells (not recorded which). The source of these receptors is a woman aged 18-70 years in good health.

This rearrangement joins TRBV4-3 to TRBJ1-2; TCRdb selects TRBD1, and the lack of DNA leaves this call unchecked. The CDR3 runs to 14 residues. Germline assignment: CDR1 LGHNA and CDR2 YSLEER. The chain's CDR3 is CASSPTGEFYGYTF.

The CDR3: CASSGPSGRAADTQYF. The chain employs TRBV6-2 or TRBV6-3 and TRBJ2-3; TCRdb gives TRBD2 as the D gene, but with no DNA this cannot be confirmed. Per the germline V gene, CDR1 is MNHEY and CDR2 is SVGEGT. The CDR3 runs 16 residues.

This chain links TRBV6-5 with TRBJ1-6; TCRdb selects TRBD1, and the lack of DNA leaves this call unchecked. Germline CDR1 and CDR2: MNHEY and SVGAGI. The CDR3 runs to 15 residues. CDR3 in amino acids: CASSYYRDGNSPLHF.

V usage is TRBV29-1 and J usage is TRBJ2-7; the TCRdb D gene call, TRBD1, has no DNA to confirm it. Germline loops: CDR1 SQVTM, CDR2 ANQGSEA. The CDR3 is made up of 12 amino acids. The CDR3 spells CSVVGGGDEQYF.

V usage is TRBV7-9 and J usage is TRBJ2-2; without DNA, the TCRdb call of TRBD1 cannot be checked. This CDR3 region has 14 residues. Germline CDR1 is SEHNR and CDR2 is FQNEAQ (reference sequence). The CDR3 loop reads CASSHRGQAGELFF. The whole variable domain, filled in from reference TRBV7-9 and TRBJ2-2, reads DTGVSQNPRHKITKRGQNVTFRCDPISEHNRLYWYRQTLGQGPEFLTYFQNEAQLEKSRLLSDRFSAERPKGSFSTLEIQRTEQGDSAMYLCASSHRGQAGELFFGEGSRLTVL.

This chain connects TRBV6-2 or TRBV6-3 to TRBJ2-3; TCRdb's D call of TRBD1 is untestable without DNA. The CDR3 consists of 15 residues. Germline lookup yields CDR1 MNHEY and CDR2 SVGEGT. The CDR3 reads CASSYPRGAGDTQYF.

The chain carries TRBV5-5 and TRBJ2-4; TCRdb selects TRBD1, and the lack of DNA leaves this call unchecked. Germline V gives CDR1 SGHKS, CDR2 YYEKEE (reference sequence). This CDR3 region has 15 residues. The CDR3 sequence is CASRQAGTAKNIQYF.

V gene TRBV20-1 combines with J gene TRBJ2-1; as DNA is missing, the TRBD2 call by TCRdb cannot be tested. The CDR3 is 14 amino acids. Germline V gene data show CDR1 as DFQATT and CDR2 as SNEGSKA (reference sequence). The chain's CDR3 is CSAVSSGGLYEQFF.

The chain's CDR3 is CASSLPVFGTNEKLFF. The genes are TRBV5-1 and TRBJ1-4. The length of the CDR3 is 16 residues. Germline V lookup: CDR1 SGHRS, CDR2 YFSETQ.

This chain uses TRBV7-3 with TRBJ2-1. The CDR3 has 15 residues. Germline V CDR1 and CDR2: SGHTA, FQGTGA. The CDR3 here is CASSLTLDQVDEQFF.

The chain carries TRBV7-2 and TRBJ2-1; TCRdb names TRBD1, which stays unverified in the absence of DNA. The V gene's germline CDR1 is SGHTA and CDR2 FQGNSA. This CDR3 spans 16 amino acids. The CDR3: CASSPRTGLPYNEQFF.